This T cell receptor beta chain was sequenced in a study of beta chain features in type 1 diabetes. Regarding the study as a whole: There was a moderate but significant shortening of TCRB CDR3s in all four CD4+ subsets of Type 1 diabetes patients.

Germline loops: CDR1 MDHEN, CDR2 SYDVKM. The trim removed 6 bases at V and 1 base at J, leaving 1 base unmatched. This CDR3 spans 14 amino acids. About this clone: What it recognizes is unknown. Distinct nucleotide sequences in the sample also encode this CDR3.

Expressed TCRB transcripts got sequenced, as all isolated RNA was reverse transcribed. Assay: immunoSEQ multiplex PCR; the TCRdb copy retains only in-frame clones and omits some. Of around 100,000 clones in the sample, about 26% were seen once. The sample was central memory CD4+ T cells from blood. V is TRBV28 and J is TRBJ2-7; TRBD2 aligns across 12 bases. The origin of this receptor is a woman under 30 with type 1 diabetes. The CDR3 DNA reads as TGTGCCAGCAGGACTAGCGGGAGTTCCTACGAGCAGTACTTC. It is translated as CASRTSGSSYEQYF. Variable domain in full (rest from reference TRBV28 and TRBJ2-7): DVKVTQSSRYLVKRTGEKVFLECVQDMDHENMFWYRQDPGLGLRLIYFSYDVKMKEKGDIPEGYSVSREKKERFSLILESASTNQTSMYLCASRTSGSSYEQYFGPGTRLTVT.